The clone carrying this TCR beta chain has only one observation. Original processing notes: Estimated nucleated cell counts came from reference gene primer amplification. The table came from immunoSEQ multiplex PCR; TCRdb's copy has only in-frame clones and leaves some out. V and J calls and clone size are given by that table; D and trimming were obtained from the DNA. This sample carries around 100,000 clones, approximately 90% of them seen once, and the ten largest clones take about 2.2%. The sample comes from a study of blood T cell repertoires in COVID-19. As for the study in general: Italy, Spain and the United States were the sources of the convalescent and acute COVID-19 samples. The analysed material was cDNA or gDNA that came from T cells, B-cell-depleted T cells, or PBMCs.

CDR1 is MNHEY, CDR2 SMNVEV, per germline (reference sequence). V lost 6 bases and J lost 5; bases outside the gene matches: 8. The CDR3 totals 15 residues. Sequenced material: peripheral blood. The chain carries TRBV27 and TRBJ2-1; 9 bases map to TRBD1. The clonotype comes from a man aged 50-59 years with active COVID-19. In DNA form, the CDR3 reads TGTGCCAGCAGCCCGGGACAGGGAATGGACAATGAGCAGTTCTTC. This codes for CASSPGQGMDNEQFF.